These T cell receptor beta chains were read from a single sample in a study of siplizumab effects on memory and regulatory T cells. TCRdb keeps only in-frame clones here, not all; method: immunoSEQ multiplex PCR. The table shows about 69,000 clones, with about 87% occurring only once. The sequencing sample was made of Tregs sorted from blood. Source of these receptors: a human donor in good health. The CDR3 runs from the conserved cysteine through the conserved F or W. A D gene is named only where the DNA matches it firmly. Only part of the rows carry a size: once, few, many, or a class if the clone is expanded.

D	size	V	J	CDR3	DNA
-	-	TRBV19	TRBJ2-7	CASSIGGRDANYEQYF	TGTGCCAGTAGTATAGGGGGCCGGGACGCAAACTACGAGCAGTACTTC
TRBD1	-	TRBV29-1	TRBJ1-1	CSFKGALDTEAFF	TGCAGCTTCAAGGGGGCGCTTGACACTGAAGCTTTCTTT
-	once	TRBV6-6	TRBJ2-5	CASSGFLWGSQYF	TGTGCCAGCAGTGGTTTCCTTTGGGGTTCCCAGTACTTC
-	-	TRBV7-9	TRBJ2-5	CASSKVETQYF	TGTGCCAGCAGCAAAGTGGAGACCCAGTACTTC
-	-	TRBV10-1	TRBJ2-7	CASSVDETHEQYF	TGCGCCAGCAGTGTCGATGAAACCCACGAGCAGTACTTC
-	-	TRBV7-9	TRBJ2-7	CASSFAAAYEQYF	TGTGCCAGCAGCTTCGCAGCAGCCTACGAGCAGTACTTC
-	-	TRBV5-1	TRBJ1-6	CASSPYVGNSPLHF	TGCGCCAGCAGCCCCTATGTGGGTAATTCACCCCTCCACTTT
-	once	TRBV11-2	TRBJ2-3	CASSLGRESTDTQYF	TGTGCCAGCAGCTTAGGCCGGGAGAGCACAGATACGCAGTATTTT
-	-	TRBV11-2	TRBJ2-4	CASSDLGRELAKNIQYF	TGTGCCAGCAGCGACCTTGGGAGAGAACTAGCCAAAAACATTCAGTACTTC
-	-	TRBV19	TRBJ1-4	CASRDGIHPANEKLFF	TGTGCCAGTAGGGACGGGATACATCCAGCTAATGAAAAACTGTTTTTT
-	-	TRBV7-3	TRBJ2-3	CASSLNLGDPDTQYF	TGTGCCAGCAGCTTAAATTTAGGGGACCCAGATACGCAGTATTTT
-	-	TRBV6-6	TRBJ2-3	CASAGTTSDTQYF	TGTGCCAGCGCCGGGACCACCTCAGATACGCAGTATTTT
-	-	TRBV27	TRBJ1-2	CASSRGGFYGYTF	TGTGCCAGCAGTAGGGGGGGGTTCTATGGCTACACCTTC
-	-	TRBV7-6	TRBJ2-7	CASSLASGGYEQYF	TGTGCCAGCAGCCTGGCGAGCGGAGGCTACGAGCAGTACTTC
-	-	TRBV6-5	TRBJ1-5	CASSYGTQTAQHF	TGTGCCAGCAGTTACGGGACACAAACGGCCCAGCATTTT
-	-	TRBV5-1	TRBJ2-6	CASSLADSGANVLTF	TGCGCCAGCAGCTTGGCCGACTCTGGGGCCAACGTCCTGACTTTC
TRBD2	few	TRBV5-4	TRBJ2-3	CASSLGGTSGTDTQYF	TGTGCCAGCAGCTTGGGGGGGACTAGCGGCACAGATACGCAGTATTTT
-	-	TRBV7-9	TRBJ2-7	CASSLEARYEQYF	TGTGCCAGCAGCTTAGAAGCGCGGTACGAGCAGTACTTC
-	once	TRBV29-1	TRBJ2-6	CSVDDSGANVLTF	TGCAGCGTTGACGACTCTGGGGCCAACGTCCTGACTTTC
TRBD1	-	TRBV6-1	TRBJ1-2	CASRDPGQAGGYTF	TGTGCCAGCAGGGACCCGGGACAGGCCGGTGGCTACACCTTC
-	-	TRBV30	TRBJ1-3	CAWGPSRNTIYF	TGTGCCTGGGGCCCGAGTCGAAACACCATATATTTT
TRBD2	once	TRBV2	TRBJ2-3	CASRAPLAGEDTQYF	TGTGCCAGCAGGGCCCCTCTAGCGGGCGAAGATACGCAGTATTTT
-	once	TRBV6-5	TRBJ1-2	CASSRLKSLYGYTF	TGTGCCAGCAGTCGCTTAAAAAGCCTCTATGGCTACACCTTC
-	-	TRBV6-1	TRBJ2-7	CASRKVASEYEQYF	TGTGCCAGCAGGAAGGTGGCTAGCGAATACGAGCAGTACTTC
TRBD2	once	TRBV7-8	TRBJ2-6	CASSARLAVTSGANVLTF	TGTGCCAGCAGCGCTCGACTAGCGGTTACCTCTGGGGCCAACGTCCTGACTTTC
TRBD2	-	TRBV5-1	TRBJ2-2	CASSTSGTNTGELFF	TGCGCCAGCAGCACTAGCGGGACGAACACCGGGGAGCTGTTTTTT
-	-	TRBV7-9	TRBJ2-7	CASTRGGSEQYF	TGTGCCAGCACCCGTGGTGGGAGCGAGCAGTACTTC
TRBD1	-	TRBV6-5	TRBJ2-7	CASSRQGFYEQYF	TGTGCCAGCAGCCGACAGGGGTTTTACGAGCAGTACTTC
-	-	TRBV5-1	TRBJ2-7	CASSLLRSSSYEQYF	TGCGCCAGCAGCTTGTTGAGGAGTAGCTCCTACGAGCAGTACTTC
TRBD1	-	TRBV2	TRBJ1-5	CASSFNRGQPQHF	TGTGCCAGCAGTTTCAACAGGGGCCAGCCCCAGCATTTT
TRBD2	-	TRBV11-2	TRBJ2-5	CASSLDSESASGTQETQYF	TGTGCCAGCAGCTTAGATTCGGAGTCGGCTAGCGGGACCCAAGAGACCCAGTACTTC
TRBD1	-	TRBV5-5	TRBJ1-5	CASSTGTGGVFGNQPQHF	TGTGCCAGCAGCACCGGGACAGGGGGGGTGTTTGGCAATCAGCCCCAGCATTTT
-	-	TRBV7-8	TRBJ1-1	CASSLKRAGYTEAFF	TGTGCCAGCAGCCTAAAAAGGGCAGGGTACACTGAAGCTTTCTTT
-	-	TRBV18	TRBJ2-7	CASSRLPGQPYEQYF	TGTGCCAGCTCACGGTTACCGGGACAACCCTACGAGCAGTACTTC
TRBD2	-	TRBV2	TRBJ2-7	CASRPTSGSYEQYF	TGTGCCAGCAGACCGACTAGCGGGAGCTACGAGCAGTACTTC
-	-	TRBV20-1	TRBJ2-7	CSAVSGYEQYF	TGCAGTGCTGTTAGCGGATACGAGCAGTACTTC
-	-	TRBV4-1	TRBJ1-4	CASSQGAGGRGFNEKLFF	TGCGCCAGCAGCCAAGGGGCGGGGGGCCGCGGGTTTAATGAAAAACTGTTTTTT
TRBD1	-	TRBV5-1	TRBJ1-1	CASSRDRVGTEAFF	TGCGCCAGCAGCCGGGACAGGGTGGGGACTGAAGCTTTCTTT
TRBD1	-	TRBV2	TRBJ1-5	CASSVERGQNGNQPQHF	TGTGCCAGCAGTGTAGAAAGGGGGCAAAACGGCAATCAGCCCCAGCATTTT
-	-	TRBV20-1	TRBJ1-2	CSASPGYGYTF	TGCAGTGCTAGCCCCGGCTATGGCTACACCTTC
-	-	TRBV18	TRBJ1-1	CASSPSGPGNTEAFF	TGTGCCAGCTCACCATCGGGACCTGGCAACACTGAAGCTTTCTTT
-	-	TRBV19	TRBJ1-2	CASSIRGGGYGYTF	TGTGCCAGTAGTATCAGGGGAGGGGGCTATGGCTACACCTTC
-	-	TRBV18	TRBJ1-5	CASSPRRGASQPQHF	TGTGCCAGCTCACCGCGCAGGGGTGCGTCTCAGCCCCAGCATTTT
-	-	TRBV6-1	TRBJ2-1	CATLRGQIYNEQFF	TGTGCCACCTTGAGAGGACAAATTTACAATGAGCAGTTCTTC
-	few	TRBV5-4	TRBJ1-1	CASSLSAMNTEAFF	TGTGCCAGCAGCTTGAGCGCCATGAACACTGAAGCTTTCTTT
-	-	TRBV29-1	TRBJ2-1	CSAGFYNEQFF	TGCAGCGCGGGCTTCTACAATGAGCAGTTCTTC
-	few	TRBV2	TRBJ2-1	CASSGLENEQFF	TGTGCCAGCAGCGGACTGGAAAATGAGCAGTTCTTC
-	-	TRBV18	TRBJ2-6	CATGGARSGANVLTF	TGTGCCACCGGCGGGGCGCGTTCTGGGGCCAACGTCCTGACTTTC
-	-	TRBV29-1	TRBJ2-5	CSVERGREETQYF	TGCAGCGTTGAACGGGGTAGAGAAGAGACCCAGTACTTC
-	-	TRBV9	TRBJ1-1	CASSVSVNTEAFF	TGTGCCAGCAGCGTGTCTGTGAACACTGAAGCTTTCTTT
-	once	TRBV13	TRBJ2-5	CASRRTYQETQYF	TGTGCCAGCAGAAGAACGTACCAAGAGACCCAGTACTTC
-	-	TRBV29-1	TRBJ1-2	CSVAGIGLYGYTF	TGCAGCGTTGCTGGGATTGGGCTCTATGGCTACACCTTC
TRBD1	once	TRBV19	TRBJ1-5	CASSIGSTGVQPQHF	TGTGCCAGTAGTATAGGAAGTACAGGGGTTCAGCCCCAGCATTTT
-	-	TRBV7-3	TRBJ2-3	CASSLGRKDTQYF	TGTGCCAGCAGCTTAGGGCGGAAAGATACGCAGTATTTT
-	-	TRBV7-9	TRBJ2-5	CASQGPGETQYF	TGTGCCAGCCAGGGGCCGGGGGAGACCCAGTACTTC
-	-	TRBV30	TRBJ2-5	CAWSVPGLYQETQYF	TGTGCCTGGAGTGTACCGGGACTCTACCAAGAGACCCAGTACTTC
-	-	TRBV11-3	TRBJ1-2	CASSFRAAINYGYTF	TGTGCCAGCAGCTTTAGAGCAGCCATTAACTATGGCTACACCTTC
-	-	TRBV11-2	TRBJ2-7	CASSPIGYEQYF	TGTGCCAGCAGCCCTATTGGCTACGAGCAGTACTTC